The clone carrying this T cell receptor (beta chain) was observed a few times. Its target is not known. The CDR3 has 15 amino acids. The V end lost 5 bases, the J end lost 2 bases, and 15 bases lay between the germline ends. Germline V gene lookup returns CDR1 SGHTA and CDR2 FQGNSA. The data belong to a study of beta chain features in type 1 diabetes. Study results and caveats: All four CD4+ subsets of Type 1 diabetes patients contained TCRB CDR3s that were moderately but significantly shorter. Among patients, naive, central memory and Treg TCRB repertoires appeared more similar than among healthy donors.

The purity of all sorted populations exceeded 98%. Every bit of the isolated RNA underwent reverse transcription, so sequencing read expressed TCRB transcripts. Sequenced by immunoSEQ multiplex PCR; TCRdb stores in-frame clones only, minus some. The data show roughly 220,000 clones, with about a sixth seen just once and 0.065% to 0.095% held by the top ten. The V gene is TRBV7-2, the J gene TRBJ2-5; D may match TRBD1 or TRBD2 (7 bases each). The sequence was collected from a man aged 25-40 years with type 1 diabetes. Sequencing was done on a sample of naive CD4+ T cells from blood. This CDR3 reads CASSARQGGQETQYF. CDR3 nucleotides: TGTGCCAGCAGCGCTCGACAGGGAGGGCAAGAGACCCAGTACTTC.